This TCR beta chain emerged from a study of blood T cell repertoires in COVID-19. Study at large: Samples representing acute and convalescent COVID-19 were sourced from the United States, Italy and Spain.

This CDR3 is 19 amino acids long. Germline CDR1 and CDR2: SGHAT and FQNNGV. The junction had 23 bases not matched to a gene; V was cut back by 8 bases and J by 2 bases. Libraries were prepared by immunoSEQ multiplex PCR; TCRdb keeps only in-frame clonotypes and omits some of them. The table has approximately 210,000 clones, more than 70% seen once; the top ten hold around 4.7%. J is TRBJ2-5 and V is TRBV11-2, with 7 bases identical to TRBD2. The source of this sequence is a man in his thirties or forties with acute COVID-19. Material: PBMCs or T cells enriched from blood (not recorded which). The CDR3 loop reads CASSYQVSSGSGYQETQYF. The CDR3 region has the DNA TGTGCCAGCTCTTACCAAGTTAGTAGCGGGTCCGGCTATCAAGAGACCCAGTACTTC.